The 8 T cell receptor beta chains below come from one sample, sequenced in a study of molecular identifiers for immune sequencing clone quantification. TCRdb re-analysed the PCR reads in MiXCR, keeping a single row per CDR3 protein. The sample yields approximately 320,000 distinct CDR3 sequences, 24% seen once. Specimen: naive CD8+ T cells from blood, with Jurkat cell RNA spiked in. Subset specified: FACS-sorted CD8+CD4-CCR7+CD45RA+ naive T cells. The receptors shown here come from a human donor in good health. Some libraries in this study had Jurkat cell RNA spiked in.

The genes are TRBV4-1 and TRBJ1-1; perhaps TRBD1 as D (5 bases). CDR1 and CDR2 from the germline V gene are MGHRA and YSYEKL. With 1 base removed from V and 6 bases from J, the gap between germline ends came to 18 bases. This CDR3 spans 16 amino acids. The CDR3 loop reads CASSQVKAQGGPEAFF. The CDR3 coding sequence is TGCGCCAGCAGCCAAGTTAAAGCCCAGGGAGGGCCTGAAGCTTTCTTT.

This sequence joins TRBV27 and TRBJ2-1; 12 bases fit TRBD2. Germline lookup yields CDR1 MNHEY and CDR2 SMNVEV (reference sequence). This CDR3 is 16 amino acids long. The V gene end was trimmed by 3 bases and the J gene end by 5 bases; junction bases not matched to a gene: 5. The CDR3 loop reads CASSLFGLAGNNEQFF. CDR3 nucleotides: TGTGCCAGCAGTTTGTTCGGACTAGCGGGGAACAATGAGCAGTTCTTC.

This clonotype was seen a few times. The rearrangement joins TRBV19 to TRBJ2-7; D possibly corresponds to TRBD1 (5 bases). Germline V gene sequence: CDR1 LNHDA, CDR2 SQIVND (reference sequence). V lost 1 base, J lost 6 bases, and 7 bases lay in between. This CDR3 has 12 residues. CDR3 nucleotides: TGTGCCAGTAGTATAGGGGGCGCCGAGCAGTACTTC. The encoded protein is CASSIGGAEQYF.

This clonotype showed up many times. V is TRBV5-4 and J is TRBJ1-4; 9 positions match TRBD1. Germline loops: CDR1 SGHNT, CDR2 YYREEE (reference sequence). CDR3 length: 16 amino acids. Losses at the gene ends were 3 bases for V and 2 bases for J; bases not matched to a gene: 5. Written as DNA, the CDR3 is TGTGCCAGCAGCTCGCGACAGGGGGGTACTAATGAAAAACTGTTTTTT. Its translation is CASSSRQGGTNEKLFF.

This clonotype showed up many times. V usage is TRBV12-5 and J usage is TRBJ2-3, with D perhaps TRBD2 (6 bases). The germline V gene has CDR1 LGHNT and CDR2 FRNRAP. The CDR3 has 12 amino acids. Trimming took off 4 bases at V and 6 bases at J, with 8 bases between the two ends. CDR3 sequence (DNA): TGTGCTAGTGGTTCCGGAGGGGATACGCAGTATTTT. Protein product: CASGSGGDTQYF.

This clonotype was detected ten times or more. V usage is TRBV5-1 and J usage is TRBJ2-7; TRBD1 aligns across 8 bases. The V gene's germline CDR1 is SGHRS and CDR2 YFSETQ. This CDR3 has 14 residues. V dropped 4 bases and J dropped 5; count of bases not matched to a gene: 8. CDR3 sequence reads: CASSLRQGYDEQYF. The CDR3 bases are TGCGCCAGCAGCCTAAGACAGGGGTACGACGAGCAGTACTTC.

This clonotype has only a few counts. This chain links TRBV7-9 with TRBJ2-5; 8 bases are shared with TRBD2. The CDR3 covers 16 residues. Germline lookup yields CDR1 SEHNR and CDR2 FQNEAQ (reference sequence). Trimming cost V 2 bases and J 4 bases; bases outside gene matches: 9. CDR3 sequence: CASSLTASGFRETQYF. For the CDR3, the DNA is TGTGCCAGCAGCTTAACGGCTAGCGGGTTTCGAGAGACCCAGTACTTC.

V and J are TRBV27 and TRBJ1-6; the D is unclear. The CDR3 is 16 residues long. Per the germline V gene, CDR1 is MNHEY and CDR2 is SMNVEV (reference sequence). V was trimmed by 0 bases and J by 7 bases, leaving 13 bases between them. The CDR3 region is CASSLSVAPGNSPLHF. The CDR3 DNA reads TGTGCCAGCAGTTTATCGGTCGCCCCGGGGAATTCACCCCTCCACTTT.